The next 13 T cell receptor beta chains were all read from a single sample in a study of T-cell memory formation after mild COVID-19. TCRdb fed the 5' RACE reads into MiXCR, producing one record per CDR3 protein. There are about 84,000 distinct CDR3 sequences in the sample; around 14% occur only once, and 25% to 35% lies in the top ten. What was sequenced was PBMCs or a T cell subset sorted from them (not recorded which). The receptors stem from an adult woman who had mild COVID-19 (a few samples of this study predate the infection). Cell type and time point are not known.

This chain links TRBV9 with TRBJ2-3; D is possibly TRBD1 (6 bases). The germline V gene has CDR1 SGDLS and CDR2 YYNGEE. The CDR3 is made up of 16 amino acids. Trimming stripped 0 bases from V and 2 bases from J, with 13 bases between. Here the CDR3 reads CASSVGAGDHTDTQYF. CDR3 sequence (DNA): TGTGCCAGCAGCGTAGGGGCAGGGGATCACACAGATACGCAGTATTTT.

The chain uses TRBV4-2 and TRBJ2-7; the match to TRBD2 covers 9 bases. Per the germline V gene, CDR1 is LGHNA and CDR2 is YNFKEQ. CDR3 size: 13 residues. The V gene end was trimmed by 3 bases and the J gene end by 3 bases; junction bases not matched to a gene: 0. The CDR3 spells CASSHSGSYEQYF. CDR3 coding DNA: TGTGCCAGCAGCCATAGCGGGAGCTACGAGCAGTACTTC.

This sequence joins TRBV6-2 or TRBV6-3 and TRBJ1-5; D may be TRBD1 (6 bases). Trimming shortened V by 7 bases and J by 3 bases, and 10 bases separated the two germline ends. This CDR3 comprises 13 residues. Germline CDR1 is MNHEY and CDR2 is SVGEGT. The CDR3: CASTQGINQPQHF. The CDR3 nucleotides are TGTGCCAGCACGCAGGGGATCAATCAGCCCCAGCATTTT.

The chain couples TRBV2 to TRBJ2-7, with no clear D. This CDR3 spans 12 amino acids. V lost 6 bases and J 0 bases, leaving 6 bases between the germline ends. The germline gives CDR1 SNHLY, CDR2 FYNNEI. The CDR3, as DNA: TGTGCCAGCAGCTATAGCTCCTACGAGCAGTACGTC. It is translated as CASSYSSYEQYV.

This clonotype has a single count. The V and J genes are TRBV24-1 and TRBJ2-5, with TRBD1 matching 8 bases. Looked up from germline, CDR1 is KGHDR and CDR2 is SFDVKD. Trimming removed 4 bases from V and 3 bases from J; junction bases left unmatched: 6. The CDR3 has 15 amino acids. This CDR3 reads CATSDPTTGEETQYF. In nucleotides, the CDR3 is TGTGCCACCAGTGACCCAACGACAGGGGAAGAGACCCAGTACTTC.

The chain carries TRBV6-6 and TRBJ2-7; 12 bases agree with TRBD1. The V segment lost 3 bases and the J segment 6 bases; nucleotides outside the gene matches: 3. Per the germline V gene, CDR1 is MNHNY and CDR2 is SVGAGI (reference sequence). The CDR3 consists of 14 residues. Written as DNA, the CDR3 is TGTGCCAGCAGTTATCGGGGACAGGGGGCCGAGCAGTACTTC. Amino acid sequence: CASSYRGQGAEQYF.

The chain couples TRBV7-6 to TRBJ2-1; 9 bases agree with TRBD2. The V and J ends lost 5 bases and 0 bases, in that order; junction bases with no gene match: 8. Per the germline V gene, CDR1 is SGHVS and CDR2 is FNYEAQ. The CDR3 sequence is 17 residues long. CDR3 nucleotide sequence: TGTGCCAGCAGCGCGGCGGGGGGGGACCCCTCCTACAATGAGCAGTTCTTC. Translated: CASSAAGGDPSYNEQFF.

The chain carries TRBV3-1 and TRBJ1-2; no firm D call. Trimming shortened V by 0 bases and J by 2 bases, and 13 bases separated the two germline ends. Germline loops: CDR1 LGHDT, CDR2 YNNKEL (reference sequence). The CDR3 has 16 amino acids. CDR3 in amino acids: CASSQDFLGLNYGYTF. In DNA form, the CDR3 reads TGTGCCAGCAGCCAAGACTTCCTCGGGCTAAACTATGGCTACACCTTC. Complete variable domain (other parts from reference TRBV3-1 and TRBJ1-2): DTAVSQTPKYLVTQMGNDKSIKCEQNLGHDTMYWYKQDSKKFLKIMFSYNNKELIINETVPNRFSPKSPDKAHLNLHINSLELGDSAVYFCASSQDFLGLNYGYTFGSGTRLTVV.

There are a few counts of this clonotype. The rearrangement uses TRBV13 and TRBJ2-7; D not certain. Germline values: CDR1 PRHDT, CDR2 FYEKMQ (reference sequence). The V end lost 5 bases, the J end lost 0 bases, and 11 bases lay between the germline ends. This CDR3 has 14 amino acids. This chain's CDR3 is CASSHLQSSYEQYF. In nucleotides, the CDR3 is TGTGCCAGCAGCCATCTCCAGAGCTCCTACGAGCAGTACTTC.

The chain is built from TRBV7-2 and TRBJ2-2; D ambiguous. Germline V gene lookup returns CDR1 SGHTA and CDR2 FQGNSA. The length of the CDR3 is 13 residues. V was clipped by 8 bases and J by 8 bases, with 15 bases between them. As DNA, the CDR3 is TGTGCCAGCCACCCGCGTGGACCGGGGGAGCTGTTTTTT. Translation: CASHPRGPGELFF.

The V and J genes are TRBV5-6 and TRBJ2-1; 10 bases agree with TRBD2. CDR1 and CDR2 (germline): SGHDT, YYEEEE. V shed 4 bases and J 7 bases; nucleotides not matched to a gene: 5. The CDR3 totals 14 residues. DNA of the CDR3: TGTGCCAGCAGCCTAGCGGGGGTTTATAATGAGCAGTTCTTC. It codes for CASSLAGVYNEQFF. The variable domain in full, with the rest retrieved from reference TRBV5-6 and TRBJ2-1, is DAGVTQSPTHLIKTRGQQVTLRCSPKSGHDTVSWYQQALGQGPQFIFQYYEEEERQRGNFPDRFSGHQFPNYSSELNVNALLLGDSALYLCASSLAGVYNEQFFGPGTRLTVL.

The table lists this clonotype with a few counts. This chain connects TRBV5-1 to TRBJ1-5; D is unclear. Germline CDR1 and CDR2: SGHRS and YFSETQ. Trimming shortened V by 3 bases and J by 7 bases, and 17 bases separated the two germline ends. The length of the CDR3 is 15 residues. The CDR3 sequence is CASSSLPGVGQPQHF. The CDR3 region has the DNA TGCGCCAGCAGCTCTCTTCCCGGGGTAGGGCAGCCCCAGCATTTT. The full variable domain, with the rest looked up from reference TRBV5-1 and TRBJ1-5, is KAGVTQTPRYLIKTRGQQVTLSCSPISGHRSVSWYQQTPGQGLQFLFEYFSETQRNKGNFPGRFSGRQFSNSRSEMNVSTLELGDSALYLCASSSLPGVGQPQHFGDGTRLSIL.

V and J are TRBV20-1 and TRBJ2-7; D not resolved. The CDR3 contains 14 residues. CDR1 DFQATT and CDR2 SNEGSKA come from the germline V gene (reference sequence). V was shortened by 7 bases and J by 1 base, with 17 bases between the two germline ends. CDR3 region: CSVLNPGFSYEQYF. For the CDR3, the DNA is TGCAGTGTGCTTAACCCGGGTTTTTCCTACGAGCAGTACTTC.